The 9 T cell receptor beta chains presented below share a single source sample, sequenced in a study of blood T cell repertoires in COVID-19. The repertoire was sequenced with immunoSEQ multiplex PCR; TCRdb's copy has only in-frame clones and lacks some. The repertoire holds 90,000 to 100,000 clones, over 70% seen once, with about 10% in the top ten. Sequences were obtained from peripheral blood. The receptors stem from a woman of 80 years or more with acute or convalescent COVID-19.

The CDR3 loop is CACLLEDSNYGYTF. CDR3 sequence (DNA): TGTGCCTGCCTATTGGAGGACAGTAACTATGGCTACACCTTC. The chain uses TRBV30 and TRBJ1-2; D is perhaps TRBD1 (6 bases). Between the trimmed V and J ends, which lost 6 bases and 1 base, there was a span of 15 bases. CDR3 length equals 14 residues. Germline-derived CDR1 and CDR2 are GTSNPN and SVGIG (reference sequence).

A few counts support this clone. This chain joins TRBV7-6 and TRBJ2-7, with TRBD1 matching 8 bases. Germline V gene lookup returns CDR1 SGHVS and CDR2 FNYEAQ. Trimming took 4 bases from V and 6 from J; bases not matched to a gene: 5. The CDR3 extends over 13 amino acids. The CDR3 DNA reads TGTGCCAGCAGCTATCTACAGGGGGGCGAGCAGTACTTC. It yields the protein CASSYLQGGEQYF.

A few counts support this clone. For the CDR3, the DNA is TGTGCCAGCAGTAAGACAGGGTGGCAGCCCCAGCATTTT. Amino acid sequence: CASSKTGWQPQHF. The rearrangement uses TRBV6-5 and TRBJ1-5, with 7 bases matching TRBD1. J gave up 7 bases and V 5 bases, and 5 bases lay outside the gene matches. The V gene's germline CDR1 is MNHEY and CDR2 SVGAGI. This CDR3 has 13 residues.

V gene TRBV5-6 combines with J gene TRBJ2-7; 7 bases are shared with TRBD2. V shed 4 bases and J 9 bases; nucleotides not matched to a gene: 16. The CDR3 runs 15 residues. From germline, CDR1 is SGHDT and CDR2 YYEEEE. CDR3 sequence: CASSPTGTTPSGQYF. The CDR3 DNA sequence: TGTGCCAGCAGCCCCACCGGGACTACCCCCTCCGGGCAGTACTTC.

J is TRBJ1-5 and V is TRBV2, with D uncertain. Germline V lookup: CDR1 SNHLY, CDR2 FYNNEI. The germline V and J ends were trimmed by 8 bases and 2 bases, with 16 bases remaining between them. CDR3 length: 15 residues. Here the CDR3 reads CASQPTPFGNQPQHF. The CDR3 region has the DNA TGTGCCAGCCAGCCGACTCCTTTTGGCAATCAGCCCCAGCATTTT.

J is TRBJ2-3 and V is TRBV6-2 or TRBV6-3; perhaps TRBD1 as D (6 bases). The V end was cut by 1 base, the J end by 6 bases, with 14 bases between. The CDR3 runs 15 residues. CDR1 is MNHEY and CDR2 is SVGEGT in the germline V gene. DNA for the CDR3: TGTGCCAGCAGTTACTTGGCAGGGGCTGACGATACGCAGTATTTT. As protein: CASSYLAGADDTQYF.

The chain has TRBV3-1 (or the pseudogene TRBV3-2) and TRBJ2-3; D perhaps matches TRBD2 (7 bases). The germline gives CDR1 LGHDT, CDR2 YNNKEL (reference sequence). There are 14 residues in the CDR3. The V end lost 8 bases, the J end lost 1 base, and 13 bases lay between the germline ends. The CDR3 sequence: CASSAGAGTDTQYF. CDR3 in DNA: TGTGCCAGCTCGGCGGGGGCAGGCACAGATACGCAGTATTTT.

Note on this clone: A junction boundary mismatches the germline segment, possibly from a read error. This chain uses TRBV12-3 or TRBV12-4 with TRBJ1-6, with 7 positions matching TRBD1. This CDR3 has 12 residues. The CDR3 sequence is CASNLQGSPLHF. In nucleotides, the CDR3 is TGTGCCAGCAATTTACAGGGGTCACCCCTCCACTTT.

This clone was recorded a few times. V is TRBV5-1 and J is TRBJ1-5; 7 positions agree with TRBD1. The J segment lost 7 bases and the V segment lost 5 bases, leaving 6 bases of the junction unmatched. The CDR3 length is 13 residues. Germline CDR1 is SGHRS and CDR2 is YFSETQ. The DNA for the CDR3 is TGCGCCAGCAGGATAGACAGGGACCAGCCCCAGCATTTT. Amino acid sequence: CASRIDRDQPQHF.